This TCR beta chain came from a study of response to subunit inactivated influenza vaccine. General study findings and limits: Researchers suggested that each seasonal influenza vaccination recruits few new T cells.

This clonotype has ten or more counts. The target antigen is unknown. TCRdb reanalysed the RT-PCR reads using MiXCR and keeps one entry per CDR3 protein. Here the sample spans a few hundred thousand distinct CDR3 sequences, roughly 15% being singletons. Germline CDR1 and CDR2: SGHRS and YFSETQ. V shed 1 base and J shed 4 bases, with 9 bases lying between them. The length of the CDR3 is 13 residues. The origin of this receptor is a man aged 50-59 years who received an inactivated influenza vaccine. The V and J genes are TRBV5-1 and TRBJ2-7; a possible D gene is TRBD1 (6 bases). Specimen: PBMCs from blood, collected roughly 12 days after vaccination. The CDR3 bases are TGCGCCAGCAGCTTGCCAGGGGAGTACGAGCAGTACTTC. Translated, it gives CASSLPGEYEQYF.